What follows are 14 T cell receptor beta chains derived from one specimen sequenced in a study of CD8 T cells in ankylosing spondylitis. Each CDR3 protein is one row after TCRdb ran MiXCR on the 5' RACE reads. The data contain 50,000 or so distinct CDR3 sequences, approximately 7.4% of them singletons. The sample was blood, either unsorted or a sorted T cell fraction (not recorded which). The receptors derive from a female donor with ankylosing spondylitis or in good health (not recorded which).

Details on this clonotype: One end of the junction does not line up with germline, which may come from a read error. The DNA for the CDR3 is TGTGCCAGCAGTTCCACAACAGGGAGCGCCTTC. Its translation is CASSSTTGSAF. The chain has TRBV28 and TRBJ1-2, with D tentatively TRBD1 (6 bases). Germline-derived CDR1 and CDR2 are MDHEN and SYDVKM. The CDR3 is 11 amino acids.

This clonotype was picked up many times. Here the CDR3 DNA reads TGTGCCAGCAGCCAATTTAGAGCGGGGGGGCTTTCAGATACGCAGTATTTT. As protein: CASSQFRAGGLSDTQYF. The J gene is TRBJ2-3, the V gene TRBV3-1, with TRBD2 identical over 10 bases. From germline, CDR1 is LGHDT and CDR2 YNNKEL (reference sequence). The CDR3 runs to 17 residues. Trimming took 2 bases from V and 4 from J; bases not matched to a gene: 9.

In this sample, this clonotype turned up many times. The rearrangement links TRBV7-8 to TRBJ1-2; TRBD1 agrees at 11 bases. The CDR3 length is 14 residues. J gave up 9 bases and V 1 base, and 4 bases lay outside the gene matches. The germline V gene has CDR1 SGHVS and CDR2 FQNEAQ. CDR3 bases: TGTGCCAGCAGCTTAGGGACAGGGGGCGAAAGCTACACCTTC. Its protein product is CASSLGTGGESYTF.

In this sample, this clonotype turned up a few times. This sequence joins TRBV28 and TRBJ2-1; TRBD2 agrees at 8 bases. Germline V gives CDR1 MDHEN, CDR2 SYDVKM. With V trimmed by 6 bases and J by 2 bases, 6 bases remained unmatched. The CDR3 length is 15 residues. CDR3 nucleotides: TGTGCCAGCAGATTAGCGGGACCAACCTACAATGAGCAGTTCTTC. Translating it yields CASRLAGPTYNEQFF.

This clonotype was picked up many times. The chain employs TRBV18 and TRBJ2-2; 7 bases are a match to TRBD1. The J segment lost 6 bases and the V segment lost 3 bases, leaving 13 bases of the junction unmatched. Germline CDR1 and CDR2: KGHSH and LQKENI. The CDR3 covers 17 residues. The CDR3 protein is CASSPRDRDIRAGELFF. The DNA of the CDR3 is TGTGCCAGCTCACCTCGCGACAGGGATATCAGGGCCGGGGAGCTGTTTTTT.

The V call is TRBV11-2, the J call TRBJ2-7; possibly TRBD1 for D (6 bases). This CDR3 is built from 15 residues. Per germline, CDR1 SGHAT and CDR2 FQNNGV. Trimming removed 1 base at V and 3 bases at J, with 13 bases between. CDR3 DNA: TGTGCCAGCAGCTTAGTGACAGGTAGTGACTACGAGCAGTACTTC. It encodes CASSLVTGSDYEQYF.

At least ten counts were recorded for this clonotype. This rearrangement joins TRBV20-1 to TRBJ2-1; 11 bases are a match to TRBD2. V lost 6 bases to trimming and J lost 5 bases; unmatched junction nucleotides: 12. The V gene's germline CDR1 is DFQATT and CDR2 SNEGSKA (reference sequence). The CDR3 consists of 16 residues. DNA for the CDR3: TGCAGTGCCCCGGTTAGCGGGGGGGCCGGGGACAATGAGCAGTTCTTC. It specifies CSAPVSGGAGDNEQFF.

V gene TRBV9 combines with J gene TRBJ1-3; D remains ambiguous. With 4 bases removed from V and 1 base from J, the gap between germline ends came to 12 bases. The CDR3 totals 15 residues. Looked up from germline, CDR1 is SGDLS and CDR2 is YYNGEE. The CDR3 region is CASSSESKSGNTIYF. CDR3 DNA: TGTGCCAGCAGCTCCGAGAGCAAATCTGGAAACACCATATATTTT. The whole variable domain, remainder taken from reference TRBV9 and TRBJ1-3, is DSGVTQTPKHLITATGQRVTLRCSPRSGDLSVYWYQQSLDQGLQFLIQYYNGEERAKGNILERFSAQQFPDLHSELNLSSLELGDSALYFCASSSESKSGNTIYFGEGSWLTVV.

This clonotype was seen ten or more times. The chain is built from TRBV5-1 and TRBJ2-3; 8 bases fit TRBD2. This CDR3 has 16 residues. Germline trimming cut 1 base from V and 2 bases from J; bases unmatched to any gene: 6. Germline-derived CDR1 and CDR2 are SGHRS and YFSETQ. As DNA, the CDR3 is TGCGCCAGCAGCTTGAGTGCGGGGGGCCACACAGATACGCAGTATTTT. It yields the protein CASSLSAGGHTDTQYF.

This clonotype was seen more than once but under ten times. V and J are TRBV6-6 and TRBJ2-3; D unclear. Trimming stripped 6 bases from V and 2 bases from J, with 3 bases between. The CDR3 runs to 11 residues. Germline V lookup: CDR1 MNHNY, CDR2 SVGAGI (reference sequence). DNA of the CDR3: TGTGCCAGCAGCGACACAGATACGCAGTATTTT. Amino acid sequence: CASSDTDTQYF.

This clonotype has ten or more counts. V is TRBV7-6 and J is TRBJ1-2; D is perhaps TRBD1 (6 bases). Deletions cut 5 bases from V and 0 bases from J, with 13 bases between. CDR1 and CDR2 (germline): SGHVS, FNYEAQ. The CDR3 contains 15 residues. CDR3 sequence: CASSPFDRSNYGYTF. Written as DNA, the CDR3 is TGTGCCAGCAGCCCCTTTGACAGGTCTAACTATGGCTACACCTTC.

There are many counts of this clonotype. This chain joins TRBV5-1 and TRBJ2-4, with D possibly being TRBD2 (5 bases). Germline V lookup: CDR1 SGHRS, CDR2 YFSETQ. Trimming removed 0 bases from V and 1 base from J, with 11 bases in between. This CDR3 region has 16 residues. The CDR3 coding sequence is TGCGCCAGCAGCTTGGCCACCGGGGTTGCCAAAAACATTCAGTACTTC. Translating it yields CASSLATGVAKNIQYF.

In this sample, this clonotype turned up many times. This chain links TRBV7-8 with TRBJ1-1; TRBD1 matches 9 bases. The CDR3 loop spans 16 amino acids. The germline gives CDR1 SGHVS, CDR2 FQNEAQ. The V segment lost 5 bases and the J segment 2 bases; nucleotides outside the gene matches: 9. For the CDR3, the DNA is TGTGCCAGCAGCGCCCCCGGGACAGGGATAAACACTGAAGCTTTCTTT. Its translation: CASSAPGTGINTEAFF.

This clonotype was seen many times. The chain combines TRBV20-1 with TRBJ2-7, with D possibly being TRBD1 or TRBD2 (5 bases each). Germline V gene data show CDR1 as DFQATT and CDR2 as SNEGSKA (reference sequence). The V end lost 5 bases, the J end lost 6 bases, and 11 bases lay between the germline ends. The CDR3 is 11 residues long. The chain's CDR3 is CSAGDQVEQYV. Here the CDR3 DNA reads TGCAGTGCTGGGGACCAGGTCGAGCAGTACGTC.